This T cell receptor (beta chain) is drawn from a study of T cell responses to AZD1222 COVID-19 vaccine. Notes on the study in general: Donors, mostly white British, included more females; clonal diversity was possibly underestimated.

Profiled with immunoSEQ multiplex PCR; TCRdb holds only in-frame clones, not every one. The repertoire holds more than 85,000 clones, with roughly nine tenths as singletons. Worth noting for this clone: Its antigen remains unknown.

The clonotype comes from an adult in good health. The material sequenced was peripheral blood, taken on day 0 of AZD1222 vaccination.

As DNA, the CDR3 is TGCGCCAGCAGCCAAGGACAGGGAGGCCTGAGCACTGAAGCTTTCTTT. Amino acid sequence: CASSQGQGGLSTEAFF. V is TRBV4-1 and J is TRBJ1-1, with 7 bases that match TRBD1. Germline V gives CDR1 MGHRA, CDR2 YSYEKL. J gave up 4 bases and V 1 base, and 9 bases lay outside the gene matches. This CDR3 has 16 amino acids.